These T cell receptor beta chains were read from a single sample in a study of T cell repertoires in cytomegalovirus infection. Using its own MiXCR run on the reads, TCRdb lists one record per CDR3 protein. The data contain about 920,000 distinct CDR3 sequences, around 30% of them singletons. The antigens these receptors bind are not known. Sequenced material: cultured CD8+ T cells from PBMCs, taken from culture after CMV antigen stimulation. The receptors stem from a human donor in good health (CMV status not recorded). Some clones in this sample may be carry-over from other donors' samples. Each CDR3 is given with its conserved first and last residue. Fields, in order: V gene, J gene, D gene, clone size, CDR3 DNA, CDR3 protein. A D gene is named only where the DNA matches it firmly. Expanded clones are given a class, and other clones once, few, many or no size at all.

TRBV15	TRBJ2-1	TRBD1	-	TGTGCCACCAGCAGAGCGGGACAGGGGTACAATGAGCAGTTCTTC	CATSRAGQGYNEQFF
TRBV11-2	TRBJ2-3	-	-	TGTGCCAGTGGCCCCCCGGCGCAGTATTTT	CASGPPAQYF
TRBV7-2	TRBJ2-1	TRBD2	many	TGTGCCAGCAGCTCCGGACTAGCGGGGGGGCGATGGAATGAGCAGTTCTTC	CASSSGLAGGRWNEQFF
TRBV9	TRBJ1-1	-	-	TGTGCCAGCAGCGTAAGCCCCTCCAGGATGGGGAGCGCGACCATGAACACTGAAGCTTTCTTT	CASSVSPSRMGSATMNTEAFF
TRBV20-1	TRBJ2-5	-	many	TGCAGTGCTAGAGCGGGGCGTTGGGAGACCCAGTACTTC	CSARAGRWETQYF
TRBV3-1	TRBJ2-3	-	-	TGTGCCAGCAGCCAAGGCGCAGGGATGACAGATACGCAGTATTTT	CASSQGAGMTDTQYF
TRBV19	TRBJ1-2	-	few	TGTGCCAGTAGTTTGGGCCTCCTTGGCTACACCTTC	CASSLGLLGYTF
TRBV7-2	TRBJ2-2	-	-	TGTGCCAGCAGCTTAGTTCTACAGGATCCCCGCAAGGGCGGGGAGCTGTTTTTT	CASSLVLQDPRKGGELFF
TRBV19	TRBJ2-2	-	many	TGTGCCAGTAGGACGACAGGTTACACCGGGGAGCTGTTTTTT	CASRTTGYTGELFF
TRBV19	TRBJ1-1	-	-	TGTGCCAGTAGTATGTCCCTCACTGAAGCTTTCTTT	CASSMSLTEAFF
TRBV4-1	TRBJ2-1	-	-	TGCGCCAGCAGCCAAGAAAGGCATAACAACAATGAGCAGTTCTTC	CASSQERHNNNEQFF
TRBV4-2	TRBJ2-3	TRBD2	few	TGTGCCAGCAGCCCATTCGGGGGGTCGGGTAGCACAGATACGCAGTATTTT	CASSPFGGSGSTDTQYF
TRBV7-9	TRBJ1-4	TRBD1	-	TGTGCCAGCAGCTCCGACGACAGGGGGCATGAAAAACTGTTTTTT	CASSSDDRGHEKLFF
TRBV6-1	TRBJ1-1	-	few	TGTGCCAGCAGTTTCTCCCGGCAAGGGGAGAACACTGAAGCTTTCTTT	CASSFSRQGENTEAFF
TRBV10-3	TRBJ2-1	TRBD1	-	TGTGCCATCAGAACAGGGGCGGACAATGAGCAGTTCTTC	CAIRTGADNEQFF
TRBV6-2/TRBV6-3	TRBJ2-5	-	-	TGTGCCAGCAGTTACACGCAGAGCCCCCAAGAGACCCAGTACTTC	CASSYTQSPQETQYF
TRBV7-9	TRBJ1-1	-	many	TGTGCCAGCAGCTTAGAGGGCCAGTTGAACACTGAAGCTTTCTTT	CASSLEGQLNTEAFF
TRBV7-9	TRBJ2-5	-	few	TGTGCCAGCAGCTTAAAGGAAACAGAACAAGAGACCCAGTACTTC	CASSLKETEQETQYF
TRBV5-1	TRBJ1-4	-	few	TGCGCCAGCAGCTTGAGTGGAGCTATCACAACTAATGAAAAACTGTTTTTT	CASSLSGAITTNEKLFF
TRBV6-6	TRBJ2-3	TRBD2	-	TGTGCCAGCAGTTACTTAGCGGGGGCCACAGATACGCAGTATTTT	CASSYLAGATDTQYF
TRBV5-1	TRBJ1-1	-	-	TGCGCCAGCAGTTTGCACAGGTATTTGAACACTGAAGCTTTCTTT	CASSLHRYLNTEAFF
TRBV12-3/TRBV12-4	TRBJ2-5	-	few	TGTGCCAGCCTCAGATCGGTTGGAGAGACCCAGTACTTC	CASLRSVGETQYF